This paragraph reports one T cell receptor beta chain. This entry comes from a study of somatic mutations in cytotoxic T cells in rheumatoid arthritis. Measured with immunoSEQ multiplex PCR; TCRdb has only the in-frame clones, and not every one. Among about 11,000 clones listed, roughly 74% were seen once. V was trimmed by 2 bases and J by 10 bases, leaving 11 bases between them. The length of the CDR3 is 13 residues. CDR1 and CDR2 from the germline V gene are MGHRA and YSYEKL. The clonotype comes from a woman between 40 and 50 years old in good health. Sequencing input: CD8+ T cells sorted from blood. The V call is TRBV4-1, the J call TRBJ2-2; no reliable D call. CDR3 DNA: TGCGCCAGCAGCCAAACCGGGCACGAGGAGCTGTTTTTT. This translates into CASSQTGHEELFF.